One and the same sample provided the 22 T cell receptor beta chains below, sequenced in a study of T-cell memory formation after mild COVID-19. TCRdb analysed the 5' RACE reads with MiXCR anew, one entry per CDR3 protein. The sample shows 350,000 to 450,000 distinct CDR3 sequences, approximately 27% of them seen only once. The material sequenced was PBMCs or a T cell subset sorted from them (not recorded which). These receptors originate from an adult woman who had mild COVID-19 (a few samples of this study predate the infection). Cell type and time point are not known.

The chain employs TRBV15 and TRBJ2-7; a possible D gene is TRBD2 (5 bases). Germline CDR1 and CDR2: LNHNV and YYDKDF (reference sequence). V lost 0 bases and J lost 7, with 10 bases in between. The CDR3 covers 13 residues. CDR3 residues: CATSRDRRLEQYF. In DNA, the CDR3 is TGTGCCACCAGCAGAGATCGGAGGCTGGAGCAGTACTTC.

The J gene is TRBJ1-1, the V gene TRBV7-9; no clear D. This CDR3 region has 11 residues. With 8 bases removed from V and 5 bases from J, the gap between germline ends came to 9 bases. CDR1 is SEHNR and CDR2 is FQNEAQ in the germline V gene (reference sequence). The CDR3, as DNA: TGTGCCAGCGAAGGTGGAACTGAAGCTTTCTTT. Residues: CASEGGTEAFF.

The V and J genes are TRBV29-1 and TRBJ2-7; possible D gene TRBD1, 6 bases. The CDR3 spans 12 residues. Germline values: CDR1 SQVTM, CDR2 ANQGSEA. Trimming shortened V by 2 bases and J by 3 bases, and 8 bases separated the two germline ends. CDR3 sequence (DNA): TGCAGCGTTGAACAGGGGCTCTACGAGCAGTACTTC. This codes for CSVEQGLYEQYF.

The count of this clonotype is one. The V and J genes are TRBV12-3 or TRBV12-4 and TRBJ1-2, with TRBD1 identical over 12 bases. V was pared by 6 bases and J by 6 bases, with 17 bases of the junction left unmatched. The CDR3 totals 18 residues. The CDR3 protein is CASRRDRGRRFPEDGYTF. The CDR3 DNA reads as TGTGCCAGCAGACGGGACAGGGGGCGGAGGTTCCCGGAGGATGGCTACACCTTC.

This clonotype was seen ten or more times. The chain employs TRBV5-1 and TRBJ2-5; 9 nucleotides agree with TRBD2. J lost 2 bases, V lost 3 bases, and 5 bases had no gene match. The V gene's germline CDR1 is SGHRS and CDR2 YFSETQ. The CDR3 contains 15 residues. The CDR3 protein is CASSSAGGLQETQYF. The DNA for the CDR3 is TGCGCCAGCAGCTCAGCGGGAGGTCTTCAAGAGACCCAGTACTTC.

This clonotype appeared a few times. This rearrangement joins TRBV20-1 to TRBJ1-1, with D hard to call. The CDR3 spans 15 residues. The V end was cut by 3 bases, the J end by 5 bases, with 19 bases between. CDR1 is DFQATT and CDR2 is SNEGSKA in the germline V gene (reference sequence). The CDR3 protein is CSASASSTHFTEAFF. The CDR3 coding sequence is TGCAGTGCTAGTGCGTCGTCAACCCATTTTACTGAAGCTTTCTTT.

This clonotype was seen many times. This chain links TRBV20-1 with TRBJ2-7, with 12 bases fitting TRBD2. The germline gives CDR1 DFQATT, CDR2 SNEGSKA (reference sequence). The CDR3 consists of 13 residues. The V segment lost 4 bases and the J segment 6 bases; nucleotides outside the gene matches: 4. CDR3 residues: CSATLLAGGEQYF. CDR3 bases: TGCAGTGCTACCTTACTAGCGGGGGGCGAGCAGTACTTC.

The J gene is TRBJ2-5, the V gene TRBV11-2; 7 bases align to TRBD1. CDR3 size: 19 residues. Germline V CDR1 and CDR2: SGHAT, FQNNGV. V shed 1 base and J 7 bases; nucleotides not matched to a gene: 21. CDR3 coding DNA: TGTGCCAGCAGCTTAGGGTTCGGACAGGCTCCAGAAGAGGATAGGACCCAGTACTTC. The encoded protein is CASSLGFGQAPEEDRTQYF.

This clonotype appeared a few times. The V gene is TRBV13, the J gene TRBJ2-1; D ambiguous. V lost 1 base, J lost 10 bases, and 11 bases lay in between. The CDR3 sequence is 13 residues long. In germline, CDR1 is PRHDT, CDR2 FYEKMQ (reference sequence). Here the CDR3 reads CASSLESEPEQFF. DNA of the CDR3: TGTGCCAGCAGCTTAGAAAGCGAGCCCGAGCAGTTCTTC.

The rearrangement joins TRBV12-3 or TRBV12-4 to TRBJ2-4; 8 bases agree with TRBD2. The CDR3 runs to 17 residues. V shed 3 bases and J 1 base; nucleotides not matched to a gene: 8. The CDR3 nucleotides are TGTGCCAGCAGTTTGACGGGAGGGCGTAGGGCCAAAAACATTCAGTACTTC. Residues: CASSLTGGRRAKNIQYF.

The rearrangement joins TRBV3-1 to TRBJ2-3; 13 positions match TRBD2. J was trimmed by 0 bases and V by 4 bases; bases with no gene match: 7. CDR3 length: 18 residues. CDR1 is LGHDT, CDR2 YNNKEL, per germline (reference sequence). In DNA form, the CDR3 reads TGTGCCAGCAGCCCTGGACTAGCGGGAGCTGCTAGCACAGATACGCAGTATTTT. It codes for CASSPGLAGAASTDTQYF.

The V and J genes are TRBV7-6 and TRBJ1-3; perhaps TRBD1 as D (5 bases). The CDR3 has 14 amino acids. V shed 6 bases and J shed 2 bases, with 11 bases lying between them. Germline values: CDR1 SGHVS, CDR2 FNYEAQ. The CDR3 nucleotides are TGTGCCAGCAGAGCAGGGAGTACTGGAAACACCATATATTTT. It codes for CASRAGSTGNTIYF.

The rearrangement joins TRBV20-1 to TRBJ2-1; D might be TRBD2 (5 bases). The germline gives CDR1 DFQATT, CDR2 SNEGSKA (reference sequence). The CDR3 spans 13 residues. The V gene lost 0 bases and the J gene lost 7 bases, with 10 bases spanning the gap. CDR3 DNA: TGCAGTGCTAGAGATCGAGGGTGGAATGAGCAGTTCTTC. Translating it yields CSARDRGWNEQFF.

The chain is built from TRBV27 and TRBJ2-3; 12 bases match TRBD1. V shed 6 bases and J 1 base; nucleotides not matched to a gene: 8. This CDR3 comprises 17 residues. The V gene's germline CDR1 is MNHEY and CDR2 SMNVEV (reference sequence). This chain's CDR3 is CASRKMGQGAGTDTQYF. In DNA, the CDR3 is TGTGCCAGCAGGAAAATGGGACAGGGGGCGGGCACAGATACGCAGTATTTT.

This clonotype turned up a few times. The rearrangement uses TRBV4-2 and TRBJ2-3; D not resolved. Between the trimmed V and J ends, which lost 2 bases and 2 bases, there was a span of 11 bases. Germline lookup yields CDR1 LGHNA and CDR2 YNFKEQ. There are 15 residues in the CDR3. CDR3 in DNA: TGTGCCAGCAGCCAACAAGGACGTGACACAGATACGCAGTATTTT. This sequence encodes CASSQQGRDTDTQYF.

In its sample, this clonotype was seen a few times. CDR3 protein: CASSLGLRGAATDQPQHF. The DNA of the CDR3 is TGCGCCAGCAGCTTGGGCCTCCGAGGGGCAGCAACCGATCAGCCCCAGCATTTT. The rearrangement uses TRBV5-1 and TRBJ1-5; weak D call: TRBD1 (5 bases). Trimming cost V 0 bases and J 5 bases, with 21 bases left between them. The CDR3 is 18 residues long. The germline V gene has CDR1 SGHRS and CDR2 YFSETQ.

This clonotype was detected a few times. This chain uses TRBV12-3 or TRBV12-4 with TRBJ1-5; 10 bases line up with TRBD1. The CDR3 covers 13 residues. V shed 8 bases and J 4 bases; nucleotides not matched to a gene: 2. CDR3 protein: CASRTGGNQPQHF. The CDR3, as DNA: TGTGCCAGCCGGACAGGGGGGAATCAGCCCCAGCATTTT.

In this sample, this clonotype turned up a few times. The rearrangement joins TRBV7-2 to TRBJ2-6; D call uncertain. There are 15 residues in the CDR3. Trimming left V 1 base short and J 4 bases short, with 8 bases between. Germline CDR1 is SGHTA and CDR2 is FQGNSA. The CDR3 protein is CASSLGAAGANVLTF. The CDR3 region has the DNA TGTGCCAGCAGCTTAGGGGCGGCCGGGGCCAACGTCCTGACTTTC.

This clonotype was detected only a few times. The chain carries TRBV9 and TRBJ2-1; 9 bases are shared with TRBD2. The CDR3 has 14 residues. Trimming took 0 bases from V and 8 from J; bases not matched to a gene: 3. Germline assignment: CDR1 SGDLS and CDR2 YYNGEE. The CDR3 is CASSVAGLAYEQFF. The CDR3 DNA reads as TGTGCCAGCAGCGTAGCGGGACTAGCCTATGAGCAGTTCTTC.

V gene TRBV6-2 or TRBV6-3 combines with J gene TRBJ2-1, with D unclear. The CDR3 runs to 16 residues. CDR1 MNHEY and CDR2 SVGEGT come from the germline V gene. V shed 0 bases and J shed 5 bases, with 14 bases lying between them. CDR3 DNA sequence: TGTGCCAGCAGTTACTCGCGTGACCAAGGGAACAATGAGCAGTTCTTC. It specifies CASSYSRDQGNNEQFF.

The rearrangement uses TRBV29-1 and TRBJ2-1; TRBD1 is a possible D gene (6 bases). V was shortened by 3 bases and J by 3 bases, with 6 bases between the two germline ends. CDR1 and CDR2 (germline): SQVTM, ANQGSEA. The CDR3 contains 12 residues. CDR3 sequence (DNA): TGCAGCGTTGACAGGGGCTACAATGAGCAGTTCTTC. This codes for CSVDRGYNEQFF.

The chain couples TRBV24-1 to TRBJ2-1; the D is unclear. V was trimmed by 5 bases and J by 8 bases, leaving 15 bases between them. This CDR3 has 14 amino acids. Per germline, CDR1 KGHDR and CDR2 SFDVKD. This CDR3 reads CATSGRSDIDEQFF. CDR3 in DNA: TGTGCCACCAGTGGCAGGTCGGATATCGATGAGCAGTTCTTC.